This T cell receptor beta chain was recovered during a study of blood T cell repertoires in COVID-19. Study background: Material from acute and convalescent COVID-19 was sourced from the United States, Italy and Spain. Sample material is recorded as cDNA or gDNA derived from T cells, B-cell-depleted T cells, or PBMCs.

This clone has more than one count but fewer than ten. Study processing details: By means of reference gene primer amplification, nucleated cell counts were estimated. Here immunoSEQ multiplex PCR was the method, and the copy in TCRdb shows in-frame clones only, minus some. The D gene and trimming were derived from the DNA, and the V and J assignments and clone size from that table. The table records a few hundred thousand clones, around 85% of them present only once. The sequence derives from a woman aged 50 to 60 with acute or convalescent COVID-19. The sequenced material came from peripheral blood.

CDR3 region: CASSEGTGTQPQHF. In DNA form, the CDR3 reads TGTGCCAGCAGTGAAGGGACAGGGACTCAGCCCCAGCATTTT. This chain connects TRBV2 to TRBJ1-5, with 8 bases that match TRBD1. The CDR3 extends over 14 amino acids. Germline V gene data show CDR1 as SNHLY and CDR2 as FYNNEI. Losses at the gene ends were 1 base for V and 6 bases for J; bases not matched to a gene: 2.